A selection of T cell receptor beta chains follows, all from one sample in a study of cytomegalovirus exposure and HLA in healthy donors. Assay: immunoSEQ multiplex PCR; the TCRdb copy retains only in-frame clones and omits some. The sample has fewer than 150,000 clones, about 77% seen once. The sample consisted of PBMCs. Source of these receptors: a man aged 50-60 years in good health and CMV-seronegative. CDR3s include the opening cysteine and the closing phenylalanine or tryptophan. D genes are given only for firm matches. A clone size is listed for some rows: how often the clone was seen (once, few, many), or a class if it is expanded.

V,D,size,J,CDR3,DNA
TRBV6-5,-,-,TRBJ2-3,CASSYSIDSTQYF,TGTGCCAGCAGTTACTCGATCGATAGTACGCAGTATTTT
TRBV7-6,TRBD1,once,TRBJ2-7,CASSKSGTARYEQYF,TGTGCCAGCAGCAAGTCCGGGACAGCAAGATACGAGCAGTACTTC
TRBV27,-,-,TRBJ1-5,CASSFSRGNQPQHF,TGTGCCAGCAGTTTTAGCCGGGGCAATCAGCCCCAGCATTTT
TRBV6-6,-,-,TRBJ2-5,CASSYYGEETQYF,TGTGCCAGCAGTTACTATGGGGAGGAGACCCAGTACTTC
TRBV6-6,-,-,TRBJ2-7,CASSEDSRYEQYF,TGTGCCAGCAGTGAGGACAGCCGCTACGAGCAGTACTTC
TRBV6-1,-,few,TRBJ2-1,CASREGGTYNEQFF,TGTGCCAGCAGGGAGGGCGGAACGTACAATGAGCAGTTCTTC
TRBV7-2,-,-,TRBJ1-2,CASSLGTQDSYTF,TGTGCCAGCAGCTTAGGGACTCAGGATAGCTACACCTTC
TRBV9,-,-,TRBJ2-1,CASSVAAAMDNEQFF,TGTGCCAGCAGCGTAGCTGCGGCGATGGACAATGAGCAGTTCTTC
TRBV6-4,TRBD1,-,TRBJ1-1,CASSAQRDSTEAFF,TGTGCCAGCAGTGCACAAAGGGACAGCACTGAAGCTTTCTTT
TRBV7-8,-,-,TRBJ1-5,CASSLGTRSNQPQHF,TGTGCCAGCAGCTTAGGAACGCGGAGCAATCAGCCCCAGCATTTT
TRBV9,-,-,TRBJ2-5,CASSNPGQRGAENQETQYF,TGTGCCAGCAGCAACCCAGGACAGCGGGGAGCGGAGAACCAAGAGACCCAGTACTTC
TRBV6-7,-,few,TRBJ1-1,CASSYSIVWGAYHTEAFFGIPF,-
TRBV6-1,-,once,TRBJ2-2,CASSEKLAGLTGELFF,TGTGCCAGCAGTGAGAAGTTGGCGGGTCTCACCGGGGAGCTGTTTTTT
TRBV7-3,TRBD2,-,TRBJ2-7,CASSLTSGSVYEQYF,TGTGCCAGCAGCCTGACTAGCGGGAGTGTCTACGAGCAGTACTTC
TRBV5-5,TRBD1,-,TRBJ1-1,CASSLTGGAVNTEAFF,TGTGCCAGCAGCCTAACAGGGGGAGCCGTGAACACTGAAGCTTTCTTT
TRBV5-8,TRBD2,-,TRBJ2-7,CASSFKGLAGDKEQYF,TGTGCCAGCAGCTTCAAAGGACTAGCGGGAGATAAGGAGCAGTACTTC
TRBV27,TRBD1,-,TRBJ2-1,CASKNPWTGVQFF,TGTGCCAGCAAGAACCCTTGGACAGGGGTCCAGTTCTTC
TRBV11-2,TRBD1,-,TRBJ2-7,CASSYFFRGLEQYF,TGTGCCAGCAGCTACTTTTTCAGGGGGCTTGAGCAGTACTTC
TRBV7-9,TRBD2,-,TRBJ2-1,CASSLELAIYNEQFF,TGTGCCAGCAGCTTAGAACTAGCGATATACAATGAGCAGTTCTTC
TRBV7-8,TRBD2,-,TRBJ2-7,CASSPGTGGSSYEQYF,TGTGCCAGCAGCCCAGGGACGGGGGGGTCATCCTACGAGCAGTACTTC
TRBV10-3,TRBD1,-,TRBJ2-7,CAISDLTRQGYEQYF,TGTGCCATCAGTGACCTCACCCGACAGGGTTACGAGCAGTACTTC
TRBV7-2,TRBD1,once,TRBJ2-7,CASSRRMGTGGSYEQYF,TGTGCCAGCAGCAGACGTATGGGGACAGGAGGCTCCTACGAGCAGTACTTC
TRBV7-8,TRBD2,-,TRBJ2-3,CASTLGNGRSTDTQYF,TGTGCCAGCACCTTGGGTAACGGGAGGAGCACAGATACGCAGTATTTT
TRBV7-8,-,-,TRBJ2-5,CASSPTGSGRETQYF,TGTGCCAGCAGCCCTACCGGGAGTGGGCGGGAGACCCAGTACTTC
TRBV9,TRBD1,-,TRBJ2-2,CASSTTGAVRPLFF,TGTGCCAGCAGCACAACAGGGGCCGTTCGGCCGCTGTTTTTT
TRBV5-1,TRBD2,-,TRBJ2-3,CASSLEGGRDTQYF,TGCGCCAGCAGCCTCGAAGGCGGGAGGGATACGCAGTATTTT
TRBV2,TRBD2,-,TRBJ2-7,CASLAGGPPYEQYF,TGTGCCAGCTTAGCGGGAGGGCCTCCCTACGAGCAGTACTTC
TRBV28,TRBD1,-,TRBJ1-5,CASSLGDRVYQPQHF,TGTGCCAGCAGTTTAGGGGACAGGGTCTATCAGCCCCAGCATTTT